A single sample is the source of the 6 T cell receptor beta chains below, sequenced in a study of tumor-infiltrating lymphocytes in primary liver carcinoma. RNA isolated from unsorted whole blood supplied the blood RNA, with germline DNA also extracted. Using a constant-region primer together with ProtoScript II reverse transcriptase, TCR beta cDNA was made from around 500 ng of total RNA. Modified slightly, ARM-PCR produced TCR beta libraries over three nested multiplex PCR rounds. The first two PCR rounds used TRBV1-TRBV30 forward primers with a C-beta reverse primer, about 10 cycles each. A single record per CDR3 protein comes from TCRdb applying MiXCR to the multiplex PCR reads. The sample yields roughly 180,000 distinct CDR3 sequences, over 50% seen once. The sequenced sample was peripheral blood. These receptors were obtained from a man aged 40-49 years with primary liver carcinoma and hepatitis B virus infection.

The CDR3 protein is CASEGPVPGYTF. Written as DNA, the CDR3 is TGTGCCAGCGAGGGGCCAGTCCCTGGCTACACCTTC. This sequence joins TRBV28 and TRBJ1-2; D might be TRBD1 (5 bases). CDR3 length: 12 amino acids. CDR1 MDHEN and CDR2 SYDVKM come from the germline V gene. V lost 8 bases, J lost 7 bases, and 14 bases lay in between.

This clonotype was recorded a few times. The junction departs from the called germline gene at one end, perhaps through a read error. This CDR3 is CASGQDRVEGDYGYTF. CDR3 nucleotides: TGCGCCAGCGGCCAAGATAGAGTGGAGGGGGACTATGGCTACACCTTC. The chain has TRBV4-1 and TRBJ1-2; a weak D match, TRBD1 (6 bases). From germline, CDR1 is MGHRA and CDR2 YSYEKL. This CDR3 comprises 16 residues.

This clonotype was picked up a small number of times. This rearrangement joins TRBV29-1 to TRBJ2-7; TRBD1 matches at 8 bases. Trimming at V came to 2 bases and at J to 2 bases, leaving 2 bases not matched to a gene. The CDR3 loop spans 13 amino acids. Per germline, CDR1 SQVTM and CDR2 ANQGSEA. This CDR3 reads CSVEQGATYEQYF. The CDR3 DNA follows: TGCAGCGTTGAACAGGGGGCGACCTACGAGCAGTACTTC.

Regarding this clonotype: The CDR3 ends on some other residue instead of the conserved phenylalanine or tryptophan, so this is likely a read error. The CDR3, as DNA: TGCGCCAGCAGTCAAGGTTCCCGGGAGGGCCGAGGTAAGCAGTTCTTG. This codes for CASSQGSREGRGKQFL. The chain links TRBV4-1 to TRBJ2-1, with 8 bases that match TRBD2. The CDR3 is 16 amino acids. Germline CDR1 and CDR2: MGHRA and YSYEKL.

The V gene is TRBV4-1, the J gene TRBJ1-6, with unresolved D. Trimming removed 4 bases at V and 7 bases at J, with 17 bases between. CDR1 and CDR2 from the germline V gene are MGHRA and YSYEKL. This CDR3 has 16 residues. The CDR3 nucleotides are TGCGCCAGCAGCCGAGATCCCTCCCCTGTCAATTCACCCCTCCACTTT. It codes for CASSRDPSPVNSPLHF.

Comments on this clonotype: One junction end does not reproduce the germline sequence, and a read error may be involved. V gene TRBV29-1 combines with J gene TRBJ1-1, with D tentatively TRBD1 (6 bases). Germline CDR1 and CDR2: SQVTM and ANQGSEA. This CDR3 is built from 12 residues. The CDR3 region is CSFEAGDTEAFF. The CDR3 DNA reads as TGCAGCTTTGAAGCAGGGGACACTGAAGCTTTCTTT. The full variable domain, completed using reference TRBV29-1 and TRBJ1-1, is SAVISQKPSRDICQRGTSLTIQCQVDSQVTMMFWYRQQPGQSLTLIATANQGSEATYESGFVIDKFPISRPNLTFSTLTVSNMSPEDSSIYLCSFEAGDTEAFFGQGTRLTVV.